This T cell receptor (beta chain) was sequenced during a study of radiotherapy plus CTLA-4 blockade in lung cancer. Study overall: Objective response rate was around 20%; disease control rate, less than 40%.

Germline V gives CDR1 SQVTM, CDR2 ANQGSEA. This CDR3 is 13 amino acids long. J was trimmed by 2 bases and V by 4 bases; bases with no gene match: 2. Those with chemo-refractory metastatic non-small-cell lung cancer were treated with focal radiation combined with CTLA-4 blockade using ipilimumab. In regard to this clone: Antigen: not known.

Study-wide points: Blood saw expansion of tumor-derived TCR clones after radiotherapy plus ipilimumab.

The data were produced by immunoSEQ multiplex PCR, yet TCRdb's version contains in-frame clones alone and is incomplete. This sample carries roughly 76,000 clones, nearly 75% of them seen once, and the ten largest clones take 8% to 10%. The chain joins TRBV29-1 to TRBJ1-2, with TRBD1 identical over 9 bases. Sample: peripheral blood, taken from a patient treated with radiotherapy plus ipilimumab. The receptor was isolated from a human donor with non-small cell lung cancer whose response to radiotherapy plus ipilimumab could not be evaluated. CDR3 amino acids: CSVGDRENYGYTF. The DNA of the CDR3 is TGCAGCGTTGGGGACAGGGAGAACTATGGCTACACCTTC.